Listed below are T cell receptor beta chains from one sample, sequenced in a study of blood T cell repertoires in COVID-19. This table comes from immunoSEQ multiplex PCR, and its TCRdb copy is limited to in-frame clones, with some not included. The sample lists around 300,000 clones, 89% occurring once. Sequencing was performed on peripheral blood. Receptors were obtained from a middle-aged woman who had recovered from COVID-19. Both conserved end residues are part of each CDR3. A D gene is named only where the DNA matches it firmly. Expanded clones are given a class, and other clones once, few, many or no size at all.

>TRBD2|TRBV11-3|.|TRBJ2-3
TGTGCCAGCAGCTCCGGACTAGCGGAAACAGATACGCAGTATTTT
CASSSGLAETDTQYF
>.|TRBV18|.|TRBJ1-6
TGTGCCAGCTCACCTCGGAGGACCGACGCTAATTCACCCCTCCACTTT
CASSPRRTDANSPLHF
>.|TRBV3-1/TRBV3-2|.|TRBJ1-6
TGTGCCAGCAGCCAAGGAGGGGGAACCCTTAATTCACCCCTCCACTTT
CASSQGGGTLNSPLHF
>.|TRBV3-1/TRBV3-2|.|TRBJ2-6
TGTGCCAGCAGCCAAGATGCGGTCCCCTCTGGGGCCAACGTCCTGACTTTC
CASSQDAVPSGANVLTF
>.|TRBV11-2|.|TRBJ2-2
TGTGCCAGCAGCTTAGACAGGGTAAACACCGGGGAGCTGTTTTTT
CASSLDRVNTGELFF
>.|TRBV19|.|TRBJ1-1
TGTGCCAGTAGTCCCGGGAGTCCTGAAGCTTTCTTT
CASSPGSPEAFF
>TRBD2|TRBV19|few|TRBJ2-7
TGTGCCAGTAGTATCAGAGCGGGAGGGTCCCACGAGCAGTACTTC
CASSIRAGGSHEQYF
>TRBD1|TRBV9|.|TRBJ2-3
TGTGCCAGCAGCGGCCGACAGGGTTTAACAGATACGCAGTATTTT
CASSGRQGLTDTQYF
>.|TRBV18|.|TRBJ2-7
TGTGCCAGCTCACTCTCCGGGACATCATCCTACGAGCAGTACTTC
CASSLSGTSSYEQYF
>.|TRBV7-9|.|TRBJ2-7
TGTGCCAGCAGCCCGAGAAGCTACGAGCAGTACTTC
CASSPRSYEQYF
>.|TRBV12-3/TRBV12-4|.|TRBJ1-1
TGTACAAAGCGCTACAACACTGAAGCTTTCTTT
CTKRYNTEAFF
>TRBD1|TRBV19|.|TRBJ1-2
TGTGCCAGTAGACGACAGGGGGGCTATGGCTACACCTTC
CASRRQGGYGYTF
>.|TRBV30|.|TRBJ2-2
TGTGCCTGGAGTAGGGACAATCAGGGGATCGGGGAGCTGTTTTTT
CAWSRDNQGIGELFF
>TRBD2|TRBV10-3|.|TRBJ2-7
TGTACAGCGGGAGACAGCTACGAGCAGTACTTC
CTAGDSYEQYF
>.|TRBV6-5|.|TRBJ2-7
TGTGCCAGCAGTTCAGGGGAGAGGCTCTTC
CASSSGERLF
>TRBD2|TRBV29-1|.|TRBJ2-7
TGCAGCGTTGTAGGTAGCGGGAGATCCTACGAGCAGTACTTC
CSVVGSGRSYEQYF
>TRBD2|TRBV7-3|.|TRBJ2-1
TGTGCCAGCAGCCGAATGCCGGGACTAGTACTGTTCTTC
CASSRMPGLVLFF
>TRBD2|TRBV9|.|TRBJ2-3
TGTGCCAGCAGCGTAGCTAGCGGGAGCTTAACAGATACGCAGTATTTT
CASSVASGSLTDTQYF
>TRBD2|TRBV5-1|.|TRBJ2-7
TGCGCCAGCAGCTGGGGAGGGAACTCTTACGAGCAGTACTTC
CASSWGGNSYEQYF
>.|TRBV6-6|.|TRBJ1-5
TGTGCCAGCAGTCCTTCCGGCCGGGAGCAGCCCCAGCATTTT
CASSPSGREQPQHF
>.|TRBV27|.|TRBJ1-5
TGTGCCAGCAGGACGGGACTCTCCTCAGGTCAGCCCCAGCATTTT
CASRTGLSSGQPQHF
>TRBD2|TRBV11-3|.|TRBJ2-5
TGTGCCAGCAGCTTAGATCTAAGCGGGGGCAACCAAGAGACCCAGTACTTC
CASSLDLSGGNQETQYF
>.|TRBV27|.|TRBJ1-6
TGTGCCAGCAGTCTGGGGCTCGATAATTCACCCCTCCACTTT
CASSLGLDNSPLHF
>.|TRBV6-6|.|TRBJ2-7
TGTGCCAGCAGTTACGCGCAGGGTGGCGAGCAGTACTTC
CASSYAQGGEQYF
>TRBD1|TRBV6-5|.|TRBJ2-2
TGTGCCAGCAGAGACAGGGGGTCAAACCCCGGGGAGCTGTTTTTT
CASRDRGSNPGELFF
>.|TRBV6-4|.|TRBJ1-1
TGTGCCAGCAGTGACGGAGCGGGACGGATGAACACTGAAGCTTTCTTT
CASSDGAGRMNTEAFF
>TRBD1|TRBV15|.|TRBJ1-2
TGTGCCACCAGCGGATGGACAGGGGGGGTAAACTATGGCTACACCTTC
CATSGWTGGVNYGYTF
>.|TRBV11-2|.|TRBJ1-1
TGTGCCAGCAGCCCTCTATTGAACACTGAAGCTTTCTTT
CASSPLLNTEAFF
>TRBD2|TRBV5-4|.|TRBJ2-3
TGTGCCAGGCCGGGCGGGTTTCGATTGGCGGGAGCCACAGATACGCAGTATTTT
CARPGGFRLAGATDTQYF
>.|TRBV5-1|.|TRBJ1-2
TGCGCCAGCAGCTTGGCCGCGGAAACTAACTATGGCTACACCTTC
CASSLAAETNYGYTF
>TRBD1|TRBV9|once|TRBJ1-2
TGTGCCAGCAGCGTAGGCGGGGGGGGACAGGGGGCCTATGGCTACACCTTC
CASSVGGGGQGAYGYTF
>TRBD2|TRBV4-1|.|TRBJ2-7
TGCGCCAGCAGCCAGCTTGGGACTAGCGGGGCCTACGAGCAGTACTTC
CASSQLGTSGAYEQYF
>TRBD2|TRBV19|.|TRBJ2-1
TGTGCCGCCGGGACTAGCGGTCTCAATGAGCAGTTCTTC
CAAGTSGLNEQFF
>.|TRBV6-1|.|TRBJ2-7
TGTGCCAGCAGTGAAGGCGAGGCTAGGGAGCAGTACTTC
CASSEGEAREQYF
>TRBD1|TRBV5-1|once|TRBJ1-4
TGCGCCAGCAGACCGGGACAGCATAATGAAAAACTGTTTTTT
CASRPGQHNEKLFF
>TRBD1|TRBV12-5|.|TRBJ2-7
TGTGCTAGTGGTTTGGGACAGGGCCCCGAGCAGTACTTC
CASGLGQGPEQYF
>.|TRBV4-1|.|TRBJ2-7
TGCGCCAGCAGCCAAGATCGCGGGACAGAGAGCTCCTACGAGCAGTACTTC
CASSQDRGTESSYEQYF
>.|TRBV30|.|TRBJ2-3
TGTGCCTGGAGTAAGAAGGCGGGAGATACGCAGTATTTT
CAWSKKAGDTQYF
>.|TRBV27|.|TRBJ1-2
TGTGCCAGCAGTTTATTCGGGACTGTATCGGATGGCTACACCTTC
CASSLFGTVSDGYTF
>TRBD1|TRBV19|.|TRBJ1-1
TGTGCCAGCGACGAGACAGGGTTGAACACTGAAGCTTTCTTT
CASDETGLNTEAFF